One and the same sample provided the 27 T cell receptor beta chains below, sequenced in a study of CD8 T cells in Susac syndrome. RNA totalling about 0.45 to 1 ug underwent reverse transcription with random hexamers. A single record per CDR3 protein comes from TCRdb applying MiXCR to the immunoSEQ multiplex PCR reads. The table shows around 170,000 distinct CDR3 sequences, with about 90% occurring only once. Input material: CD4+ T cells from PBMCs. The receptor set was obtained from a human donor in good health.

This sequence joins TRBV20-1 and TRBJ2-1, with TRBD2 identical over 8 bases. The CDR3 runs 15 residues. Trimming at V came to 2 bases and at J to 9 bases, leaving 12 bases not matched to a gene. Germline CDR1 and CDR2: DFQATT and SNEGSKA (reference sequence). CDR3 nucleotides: TGCAGTGCTAGAAGGGGGGCCACTAGCGGCGGTGAGCAGTTCTTC. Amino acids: CSARRGATSGGEQFF.

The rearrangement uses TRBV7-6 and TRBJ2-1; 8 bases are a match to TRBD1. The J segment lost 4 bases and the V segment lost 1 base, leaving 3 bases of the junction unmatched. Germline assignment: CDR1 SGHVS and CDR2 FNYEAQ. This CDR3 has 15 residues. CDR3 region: CASSLGRQGYNEQFF. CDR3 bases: TGTGCCAGCAGCTTAGGCCGACAGGGGTACAATGAGCAGTTCTTC. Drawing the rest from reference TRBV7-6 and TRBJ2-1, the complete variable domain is GAGVSQSPRYKVTKRGQDVALRCDPISGHVSLYWYRQALGQGPEFLTYFNYEAQQDKSGLPNDRFSAERPEGSISTLTIQRTEQRDSAMYRCASSLGRQGYNEQFFGPGTRLTVL.

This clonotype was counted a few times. CDR3 nucleotides: TGCAGCGTTGGGGGGACAGGGGGCGGTTTCGAGACCCAGTACTTC. This encodes CSVGGTGGGFETQYF. The chain combines TRBV29-1 with TRBJ2-5, with TRBD1 identical over 12 bases. Trimming cost V 4 bases and J 5 bases; bases outside gene matches: 8. Looked up from germline, CDR1 is SQVTM and CDR2 is ANQGSEA. The CDR3 has 15 residues.

The CDR3 reads CASSFSNADTQYF. CDR3 in DNA: TGTGCCAGCAGTTTCTCGAACGCGGATACGCAGTATTTT. The gene calls are TRBV28 and TRBJ2-3, with D unclear. Trimming removed 3 bases from V and 6 bases from J, with 10 bases in between. The length of the CDR3 is 13 residues. Germline V gene data show CDR1 as MDHEN and CDR2 as SYDVKM.

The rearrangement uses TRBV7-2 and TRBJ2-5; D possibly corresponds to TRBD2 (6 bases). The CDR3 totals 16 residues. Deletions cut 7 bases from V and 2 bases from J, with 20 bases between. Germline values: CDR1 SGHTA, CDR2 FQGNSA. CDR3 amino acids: CASTVGGPGAQETQYF. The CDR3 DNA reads TGTGCCAGCACGGTCGGAGGGCCCGGGGCTCAAGAGACCCAGTACTTC.

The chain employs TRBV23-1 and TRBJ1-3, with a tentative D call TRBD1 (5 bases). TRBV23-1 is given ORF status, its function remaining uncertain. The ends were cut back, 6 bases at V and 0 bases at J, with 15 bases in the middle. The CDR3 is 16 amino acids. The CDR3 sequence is CASSLVVGHSGNTIYF. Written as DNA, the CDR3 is TGCGCCAGCAGCCTAGTAGTCGGACACTCTGGAAACACCATATATTTT.

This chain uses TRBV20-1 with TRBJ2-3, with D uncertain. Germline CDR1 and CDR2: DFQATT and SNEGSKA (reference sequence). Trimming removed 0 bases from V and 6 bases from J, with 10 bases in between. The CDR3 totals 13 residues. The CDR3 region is CSARDHGPDTQYF. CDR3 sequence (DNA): TGCAGTGCTAGAGATCACGGCCCCGATACGCAGTATTTT.

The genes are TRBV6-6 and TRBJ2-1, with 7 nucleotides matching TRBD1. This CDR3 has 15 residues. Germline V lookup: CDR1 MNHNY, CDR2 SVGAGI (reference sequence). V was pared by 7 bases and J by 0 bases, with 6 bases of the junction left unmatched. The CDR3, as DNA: TGTGCCAGCACGGACAGGCTAAGCTCCTACAATGAGCAGTTCTTC. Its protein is CASTDRLSSYNEQFF.

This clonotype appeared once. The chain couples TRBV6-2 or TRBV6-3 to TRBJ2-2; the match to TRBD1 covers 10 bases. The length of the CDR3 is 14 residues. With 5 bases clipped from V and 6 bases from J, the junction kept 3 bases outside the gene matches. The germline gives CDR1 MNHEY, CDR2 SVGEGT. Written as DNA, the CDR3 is TGTGCCAGCAGTACGGGACAGGGGTCCGGGGAGCTGTTTTTT. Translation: CASSTGQGSGELFF.

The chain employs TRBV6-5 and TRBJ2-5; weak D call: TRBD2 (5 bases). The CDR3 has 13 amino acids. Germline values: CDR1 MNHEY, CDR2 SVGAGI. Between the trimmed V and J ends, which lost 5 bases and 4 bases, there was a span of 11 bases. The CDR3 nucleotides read TGTGCCAGCAGTACCGGTCGGGGAGAGACCCAGTACTTC. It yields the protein CASSTGRGETQYF.

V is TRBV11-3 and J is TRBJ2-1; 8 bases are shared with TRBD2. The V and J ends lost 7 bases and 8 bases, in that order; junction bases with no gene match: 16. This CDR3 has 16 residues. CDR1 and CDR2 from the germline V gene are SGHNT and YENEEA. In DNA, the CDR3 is TGTGCCAGCACCCATTTTTTCGGACTAGCTCCGTATGAGCAGTTCTTC. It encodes CASTHFFGLAPYEQFF.

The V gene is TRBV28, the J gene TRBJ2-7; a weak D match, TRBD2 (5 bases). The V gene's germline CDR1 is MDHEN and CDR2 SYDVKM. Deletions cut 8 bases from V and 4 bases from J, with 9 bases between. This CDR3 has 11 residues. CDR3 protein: CASLDSYEQYF. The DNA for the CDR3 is TGTGCCAGCCTGGACTCATACGAGCAGTACTTC.

The CDR3 sequence is CASSYGTLGGELFF. The CDR3 bases are TGTGCCAGCAGCTACGGGACCCTGGGCGGGGAGCTGTTTTTT. This sequence joins TRBV11-2 and TRBJ2-2, with D possibly being TRBD1 or TRBD2 (5 bases each). The length of the CDR3 is 14 residues. Trimming pared 4 bases from V and 7 bases from J, leaving 13 bases between. Germline V gives CDR1 SGHAT, CDR2 FQNNGV.

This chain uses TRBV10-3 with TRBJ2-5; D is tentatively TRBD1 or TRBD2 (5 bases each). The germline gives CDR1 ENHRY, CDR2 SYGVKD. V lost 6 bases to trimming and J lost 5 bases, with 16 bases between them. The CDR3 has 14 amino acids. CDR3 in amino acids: CAISSRDGEETQYF. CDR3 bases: TGTGCCATCAGCTCCAGGGACGGTGAGGAGACCCAGTACTTC.

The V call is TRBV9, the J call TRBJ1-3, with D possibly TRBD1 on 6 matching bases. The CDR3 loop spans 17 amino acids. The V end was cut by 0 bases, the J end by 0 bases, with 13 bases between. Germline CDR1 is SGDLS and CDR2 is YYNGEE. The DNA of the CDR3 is TGTGCCAGCAGCGTAGCCGGGACATTTAACTCTGGAAACACCATATATTTT. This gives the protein CASSVAGTFNSGNTIYF.

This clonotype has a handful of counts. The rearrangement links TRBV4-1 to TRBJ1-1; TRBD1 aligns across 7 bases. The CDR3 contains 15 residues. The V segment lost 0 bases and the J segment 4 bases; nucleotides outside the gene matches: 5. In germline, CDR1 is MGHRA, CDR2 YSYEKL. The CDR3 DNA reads TGCGCCAGCAGCCAAGAAGGAGCAGGGGGCACTGAAGCTTTCTTT. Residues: CASSQEGAGGTEAFF.

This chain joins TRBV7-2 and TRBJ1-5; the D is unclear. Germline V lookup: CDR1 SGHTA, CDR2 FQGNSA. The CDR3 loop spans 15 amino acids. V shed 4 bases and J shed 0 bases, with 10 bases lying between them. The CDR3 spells CASSSPPASNQPQHF. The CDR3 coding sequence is TGTGCCAGCAGCTCCCCCCCCGCTAGCAATCAGCCCCAGCATTTT.

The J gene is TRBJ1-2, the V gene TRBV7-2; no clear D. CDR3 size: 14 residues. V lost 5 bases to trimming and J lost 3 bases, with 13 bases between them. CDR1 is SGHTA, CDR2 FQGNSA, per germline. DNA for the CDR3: TGTGCCAGCAGCCTAGACCCCAACTACTATGGCTACACCTTC. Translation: CASSLDPNYYGYTF.

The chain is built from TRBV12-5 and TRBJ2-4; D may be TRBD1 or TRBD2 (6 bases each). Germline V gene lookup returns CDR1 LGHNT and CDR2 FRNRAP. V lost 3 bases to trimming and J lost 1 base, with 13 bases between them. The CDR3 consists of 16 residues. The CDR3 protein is CASGLQGLRAKNIQYF. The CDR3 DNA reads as TGTGCTAGTGGTTTACAGGGACTTAGGGCCAAAAACATTCAGTACTTC.

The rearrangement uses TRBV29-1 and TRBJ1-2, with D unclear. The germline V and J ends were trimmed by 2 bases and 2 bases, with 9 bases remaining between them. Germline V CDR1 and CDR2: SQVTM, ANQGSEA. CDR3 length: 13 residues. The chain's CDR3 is CSVENTDNYGYTF. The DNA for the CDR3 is TGCAGCGTTGAAAACACCGACAACTATGGCTACACCTTC.

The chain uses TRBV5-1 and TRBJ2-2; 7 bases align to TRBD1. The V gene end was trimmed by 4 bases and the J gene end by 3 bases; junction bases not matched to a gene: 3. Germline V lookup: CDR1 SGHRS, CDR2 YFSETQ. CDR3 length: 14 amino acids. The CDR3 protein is CASSPGTDTGELFF. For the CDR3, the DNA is TGCGCCAGCAGCCCTGGGACAGACACCGGGGAGCTGTTTTTT.

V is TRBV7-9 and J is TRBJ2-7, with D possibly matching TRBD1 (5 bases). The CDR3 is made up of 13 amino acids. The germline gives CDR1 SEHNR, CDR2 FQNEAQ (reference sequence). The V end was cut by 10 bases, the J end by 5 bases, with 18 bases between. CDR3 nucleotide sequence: TGTGCCATATCCAGGGAAAAGACCCACGAGCAGTACTTC. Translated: CAISREKTHEQYF.

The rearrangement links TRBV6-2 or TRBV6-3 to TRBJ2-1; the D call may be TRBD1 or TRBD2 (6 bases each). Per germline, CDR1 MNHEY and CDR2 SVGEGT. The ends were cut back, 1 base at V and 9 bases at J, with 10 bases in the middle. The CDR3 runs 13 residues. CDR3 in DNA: TGTGCCAGCAGTTACTTAGGGGGAGGTGAGCAGTTCTTC. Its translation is CASSYLGGGEQFF.

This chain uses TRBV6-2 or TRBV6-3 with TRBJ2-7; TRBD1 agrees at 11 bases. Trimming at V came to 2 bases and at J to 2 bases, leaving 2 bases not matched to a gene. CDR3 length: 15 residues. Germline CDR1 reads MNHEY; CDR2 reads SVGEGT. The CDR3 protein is CASSYGQGATYEQYF. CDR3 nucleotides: TGTGCCAGCAGTTACGGACAGGGGGCCACCTACGAGCAGTACTTC.

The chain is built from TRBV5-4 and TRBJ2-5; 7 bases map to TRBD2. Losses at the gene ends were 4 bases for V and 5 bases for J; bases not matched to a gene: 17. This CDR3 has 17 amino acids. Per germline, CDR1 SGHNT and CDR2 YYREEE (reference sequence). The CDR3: CASSPRAGVLESETQYF. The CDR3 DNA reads TGTGCCAGCAGCCCGAGGGCGGGAGTCCTTGAGAGTGAGACCCAGTACTTC.

The chain's CDR3 is CASSGGQGATGELFF. CDR3 in DNA: TGTGCCAGCAGTGGGGGGCAGGGTGCCACCGGGGAGCTGTTTTTT. The chain uses TRBV2 and TRBJ2-2, with a possible D match to TRBD1 (6 bases). Trimming left V 4 bases short and J 4 bases short, with 13 bases between. The CDR3 is 15 amino acids. Germline V gene lookup returns CDR1 SNHLY and CDR2 FYNNEI.

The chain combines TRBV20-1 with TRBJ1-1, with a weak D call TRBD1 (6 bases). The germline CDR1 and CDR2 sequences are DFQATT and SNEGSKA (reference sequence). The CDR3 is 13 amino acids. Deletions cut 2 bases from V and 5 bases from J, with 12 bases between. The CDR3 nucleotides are TGCAGTGCTAGAAGACAGGCGGGTACTGAAGCTTTCTTT. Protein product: CSARRQAGTEAFF.